These 22 T cell receptor beta chains were sequenced from one sample in a study of Ad26.COV2.S vaccination and SARS-CoV-2 variants (dated by TCRdb to 2020 to 2023). The treatment or condition label corresponds to: about 20 received Ad26.COV2.S at low or high dose, single or two shots; several received placebo; per-sample allocation not given. Repertoires of vaccine and placebo recipients were sequenced from samples taken on day 63 after the first injection. Libraries were prepared through the immunoSEQ multiplex PCR assay. TCRdb re-hosts the immuneACCESS table, in-frame sequences only. Its copies lack some clones; in the studies checked, an unresolved V gene accounts for under half of them, and the cause for the rest is not known. The sample records 430,000 or so clones, roughly nine tenths of which are singletons. The ten top clones hold around 2.5% of the sample. This specimen consisted of peripheral blood, obtained in a trial of Ad26.COV2.S vaccine versus placebo. The receptors were gathered from a person aged 18-65 years who received the Ad26.COV2.S COVID-19 vaccine or a placebo.

The rearrangement joins TRBV7-2 to TRBJ1-2; D is unclear. The CDR3 has 19 residues. Trimming shortened V by 1 base and J by 4 bases, and 25 bases separated the two germline ends. Germline CDR1 SGHTA, CDR2 FQGNSA. This CDR3 reads CASSLGAFRAGRLLYGYTF. In DNA form, the CDR3 reads TGTGCCAGCAGCTTAGGAGCTTTCCGGGCGGGTCGATTACTCTATGGCTACACCTTC.

V gene TRBV28 combines with J gene TRBJ2-2; D may match TRBD1 or TRBD2 (5 bases each). This CDR3 spans 15 amino acids. Trimming shortened V by 4 bases and J by 3 bases, and 12 bases separated the two germline ends. Germline CDR1 is MDHEN and CDR2 is SYDVKM. CDR3 coding DNA: TGTGCCAGCAGTTGGCTAAGGGGAGACACCGGGGAGCTGTTTTTT. This sequence encodes CASSWLRGDTGELFF.

The rearrangement uses TRBV7-8 and TRBJ1-1; 8 nucleotides match TRBD1. The CDR3 contains 17 residues. Germline values: CDR1 SGHVS, CDR2 FQNEAQ. V shed 1 base and J 3 bases; nucleotides not matched to a gene: 10. The CDR3 loop reads CASSLVWGDRLDTEAFF. The CDR3 DNA reads TGTGCCAGCAGCTTAGTTTGGGGGGACAGGTTGGACACTGAAGCTTTCTTT.

The V call is TRBV7-2, the J call TRBJ1-1, with a tentative D call TRBD1 (6 bases). Germline V lookup: CDR1 SGHTA, CDR2 FQGNSA. Trimming removed 6 bases at V and 4 bases at J, with 12 bases between. The CDR3 length is 13 residues. DNA of the CDR3: TGTGCCAGCAGACCCGGAGGGGGCACTGAAGCTTTCTTT. It encodes CASRPGGGTEAFF.

CDR3 region: CASRTGGTANEKLFF. In nucleotides, the CDR3 is TGTGCCAGCAGGACCGGGGGCACGGCTAATGAAAAACTGTTTTTT. The J gene is TRBJ1-4, the V gene TRBV28, with D perhaps matching TRBD1 (6 bases). Germline V gene lookup returns CDR1 MDHEN and CDR2 SYDVKM. The CDR3 is 15 residues long. Between the trimmed V and J ends, which lost 6 bases and 3 bases, there was a span of 14 bases.

V is TRBV27 and J is TRBJ2-2, with D possibly being TRBD1 (6 bases). This CDR3 is 20 amino acids long. Trimming removed 3 bases from V and 7 bases from J, with 30 bases in between. The germline gives CDR1 MNHEY, CDR2 SMNVEV (reference sequence). CDR3 region: CASSFQQGVAANRKGGELFF. In DNA, the CDR3 is TGTGCCAGCAGTTTCCAACAGGGAGTTGCGGCTAACCGAAAAGGCGGGGAGCTGTTTTTT.

The CDR3 loop reads CASSPQGSWQFF. DNA of the CDR3: TGTGCCAGCAGCCCCCAGGGGTCGTGGCAGTTCTTC. The chain is built from TRBV11-2 and TRBJ2-1; TRBD1 is a possible D gene (6 bases). V lost 5 bases, J lost 12 bases, and 14 bases lay in between. The CDR3 covers 12 residues. Germline V gene data show CDR1 as SGHAT and CDR2 as FQNNGV. The full variable domain, in which reference TRBV11-2 and TRBJ2-1 provide the parts outside the CDR3, is EAGVAQSPRYKIIEKRQSVAFWCNPISGHATLYWYQQILGQGPKLLIQFQNNGVVDDSQLPKDRFSAERLKGVDSTLKIQPAKLEDSAVYLCASSPQGSWQFFGPGTRLTVL.

The V call is TRBV14, the J call TRBJ1-5, with D unclear. V lost 1 base and J lost 2, with 12 bases in between. CDR3 length equals 16 residues. CDR1 and CDR2 (germline): SGHDN, FVKESK. CDR3 bases: TGTGCCAGCAGCCAAGGGTGGTCTTTCGGCAATCAGCCCCAGCATTTT. Its protein is CASSQGWSFGNQPQHF.

This clone showed up just a few times. V usage is TRBV5-5 and J usage is TRBJ1-1; perhaps TRBD1 as D (5 bases). Germline V gives CDR1 SGHKS, CDR2 YYEKEE (reference sequence). CDR3 size: 14 residues. The germline V and J ends were trimmed by 4 bases and 11 bases, with 21 bases remaining between them. CDR3 sequence reads: CASSRGLQIPRAFF. In nucleotides, the CDR3 is TGTGCCAGCAGCCGGGGACTTCAAATCCCCCGGGCTTTCTTT. The full variable domain, its missing parts supplied by reference TRBV5-5 and TRBJ1-1, is DAGVTQSPTHLIKTRGQQVTLRCSPISGHKSVSWYQQVLGQGPQFIFQYYEKEERGRGNFPDRFSARQFPNYSSELNVNALLLGDSALYLCASSRGLQIPRAFFGQGTRLTVV.

The gene calls are TRBV15 and TRBJ2-5; TRBD1 or TRBD2 may be the D gene (5 bases each). Germline CDR1 reads LNHNV; CDR2 reads YYDKDF (reference sequence). Between the trimmed V and J ends, which lost 0 bases and 5 bases, there was a span of 10 bases. The CDR3 is 14 residues long. CDR3 coding DNA: TGTGCCACCAGCAGAGAGGAAGGGGACGAGACCCAGTACTTC. This codes for CATSREEGDETQYF.

The rearrangement joins TRBV10-3 to TRBJ2-1, with D possibly being TRBD2 (6 bases). The CDR3 runs to 15 residues. With 10 bases removed from V and 6 bases from J, the gap between germline ends came to 22 bases. CDR1 is ENHRY, CDR2 SYGVKD, per germline. CDR3 in DNA: TGTGCCACCCTAGGAGGGGACTCACCCGGCAATGAGCAGTTCTTC. Its protein product is CATLGGDSPGNEQFF.

The chain joins TRBV4-3 to TRBJ2-1, with 7 nucleotides matching TRBD2. V was clipped by 3 bases and J by 0 bases; unmatched bases: 8. Germline values: CDR1 LGHNA, CDR2 YSLEER. The CDR3 sequence is 17 residues long. The chain's CDR3 is CASSHLTAGSSYNEQFF. CDR3 DNA sequence: TGCGCCAGCAGCCACCTGACAGCGGGGAGCTCCTACAATGAGCAGTTCTTC.

The chain has TRBV7-2 and TRBJ2-7; D might be TRBD1 or TRBD2, each matching 5 bases. The ends were cut back, 4 bases at V and 0 bases at J, with 10 bases in the middle. CDR1 SGHTA and CDR2 FQGNSA come from the germline V gene. The CDR3 has 14 amino acids. CDR3 bases: TGTGCCAGCAGCTACCGGGACGGCTCCTACGAGCAGTACTTC. As protein: CASSYRDGSYEQYF.

This sequence joins TRBV7-2 and TRBJ2-1; tentatively, D is TRBD2 (5 bases). The germline V and J ends were trimmed by 3 bases and 7 bases, with 10 bases remaining between them. Germline loops: CDR1 SGHTA, CDR2 FQGNSA. The CDR3 runs 13 residues. CDR3 sequence (DNA): TGTGCCAGCAGCTTTACAGAGCGGAATGAGCAGTTCTTC. Amino acids: CASSFTERNEQFF.

The DNA of the CDR3 is TGCGCCAGCAGCAGCCCGGTGGGGCGCAACACTGAAGCTTTCTTT. Its protein product is CASSSPVGRNTEAFF. This sequence joins TRBV23-1 and TRBJ1-1; weak D call: TRBD1 (5 bases). TRBV23-1 is annotated as an ORF whose role is uncertain. The V gene lost 6 bases and the J gene lost 2 bases, with 16 bases spanning the gap. The CDR3 length is 15 residues.

V is TRBV6-6 and J is TRBJ2-2; the D gene could be TRBD1 or TRBD2 (6 bases each). The length of the CDR3 is 16 residues. V was clipped by 2 bases and J by 6 bases, with 16 bases between them. From germline, CDR1 is MNHNY and CDR2 SVGAGI (reference sequence). The CDR3 loop reads CASSYNSRGPAGELFF. The CDR3 bases are TGTGCCAGCAGTTACAACTCACGGGGGCCGGCCGGGGAGCTGTTTTTT.

The chain couples TRBV4-1 to TRBJ2-7; no clear D. Germline V gives CDR1 MGHRA, CDR2 YSYEKL. V was clipped by 2 bases and J by 4 bases, with 12 bases between them. This CDR3 is 14 amino acids long. CDR3 sequence: CASSQPLRGYEQYF. The CDR3 region has the DNA TGCGCCAGCAGCCAACCGCTTCGCGGATACGAGCAGTACTTC.

This chain links TRBV7-2 with TRBJ2-5; 7 bases align to TRBD1. In germline, CDR1 is SGHTA, CDR2 FQGNSA. V was clipped by 7 bases and J by 1 base; unmatched bases: 3. The CDR3 spans 13 residues. CDR3 sequence (DNA): TGTGCCAGCAACCCAGGGGGCCAAGAGACCCAGTACTTC. Protein product: CASNPGGQETQYF.

V usage is TRBV6-5 and J usage is TRBJ1-1; a weak D match, TRBD1 (5 bases). The CDR3 runs 14 residues. Per the germline V gene, CDR1 is MNHEY and CDR2 is SVGAGI. Trimming took off 4 bases at V and 7 bases at J, with 16 bases between the two ends. This CDR3 reads CASSSPGTRFEAFF. The CDR3, as DNA: TGTGCCAGCAGTTCCCCTGGGACCCGCTTTGAAGCTTTCTTT.

The chain carries TRBV7-9 and TRBJ2-7; the D is unclear. The germline CDR1 and CDR2 sequences are SEHNR and FQNEAQ (reference sequence). With 2 bases removed from V and 4 bases from J, the gap between germline ends came to 18 bases. CDR3 length: 16 residues. CDR3 bases: TGTGCCAGCAGCTTAATTGAGCAGGCTAGTAGATACGAGCAGTACTTC. It specifies CASSLIEQASRYEQYF.

The V and J genes are TRBV10-3 and TRBJ2-5; D remains ambiguous. This CDR3 contains 11 residues. V gave up 10 bases and J gave up 5 bases, with 11 bases separating them. In germline, CDR1 is ENHRY, CDR2 SYGVKD. The CDR3 is CATRATETQYF. Written as DNA, the CDR3 is TGTGCCACACGCGCGACGGAGACCCAGTACTTC.

The chain combines TRBV6-5 with TRBJ2-3, with D possibly TRBD2 on 6 matching bases. Germline V gene sequence: CDR1 MNHEY, CDR2 SVGAGI. V lost 2 bases and J 1 base, leaving 10 bases between the germline ends. This CDR3 comprises 15 residues. The CDR3: CASSYQSSGTDTQYF. CDR3 coding DNA: TGTGCCAGCAGTTACCAGTCTAGCGGCACAGATACGCAGTATTTT.